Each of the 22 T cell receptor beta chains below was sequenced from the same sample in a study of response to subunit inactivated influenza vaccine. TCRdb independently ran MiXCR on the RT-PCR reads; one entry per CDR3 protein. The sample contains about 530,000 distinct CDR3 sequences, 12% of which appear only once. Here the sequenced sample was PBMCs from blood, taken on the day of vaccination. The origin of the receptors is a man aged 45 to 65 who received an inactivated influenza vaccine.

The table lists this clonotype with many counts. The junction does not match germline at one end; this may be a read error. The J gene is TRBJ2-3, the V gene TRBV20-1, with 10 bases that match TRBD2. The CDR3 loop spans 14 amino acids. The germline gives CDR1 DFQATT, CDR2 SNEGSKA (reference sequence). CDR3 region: CSASGGHLSPTQYF. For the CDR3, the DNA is TGCAGCGCTAGCGGGGGCCACCTCTCCCCTACGCAGTATTTT.

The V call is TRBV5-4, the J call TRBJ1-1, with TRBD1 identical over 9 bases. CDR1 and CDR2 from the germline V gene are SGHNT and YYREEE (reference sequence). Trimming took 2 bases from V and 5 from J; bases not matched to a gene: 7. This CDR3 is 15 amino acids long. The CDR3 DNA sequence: TGTGCCAGCAGCTTACAAGACAGGGGGAAGACTGAAGCTTTCTTT. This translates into CASSLQDRGKTEAFF.

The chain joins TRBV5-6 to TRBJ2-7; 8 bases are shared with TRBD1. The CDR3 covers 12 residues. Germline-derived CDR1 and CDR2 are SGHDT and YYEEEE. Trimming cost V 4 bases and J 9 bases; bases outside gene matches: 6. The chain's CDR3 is CASSRGQARQYF. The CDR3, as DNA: TGTGCCAGCAGCCGGGGACAGGCGCGGCAGTACTTC. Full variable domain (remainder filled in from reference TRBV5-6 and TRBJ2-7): DAGVTQSPTHLIKTRGQQVTLRCSPKSGHDTVSWYQQALGQGPQFIFQYYEEEERQRGNFPDRFSGHQFPNYSSELNVNALLLGDSALYLCASSRGQARQYFGPGTRLTVT.

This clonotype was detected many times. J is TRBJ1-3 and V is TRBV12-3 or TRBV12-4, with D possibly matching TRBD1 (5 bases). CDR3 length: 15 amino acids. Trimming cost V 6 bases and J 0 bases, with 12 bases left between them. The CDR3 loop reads CASSLTGGSGNTIYF. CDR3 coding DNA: TGTGCCAGCAGCCTAACAGGTGGCTCTGGAAACACCATATATTTT.

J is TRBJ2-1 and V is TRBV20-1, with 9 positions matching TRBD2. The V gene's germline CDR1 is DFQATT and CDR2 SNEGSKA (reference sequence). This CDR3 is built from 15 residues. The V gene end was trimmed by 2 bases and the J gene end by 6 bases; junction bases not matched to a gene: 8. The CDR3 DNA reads TGCAGTGCTAGACGCGGACTAGCGCGCGCCAATGAGCAGTTCTTC. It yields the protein CSARRGLARANEQFF.

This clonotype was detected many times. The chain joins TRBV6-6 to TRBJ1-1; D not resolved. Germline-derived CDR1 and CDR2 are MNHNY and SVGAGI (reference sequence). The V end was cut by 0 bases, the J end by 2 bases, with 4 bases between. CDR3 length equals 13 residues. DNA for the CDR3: TGTGCCAGCAGTTACTCCCAAAACACTGAAGCTTTCTTT. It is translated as CASSYSQNTEAFF.

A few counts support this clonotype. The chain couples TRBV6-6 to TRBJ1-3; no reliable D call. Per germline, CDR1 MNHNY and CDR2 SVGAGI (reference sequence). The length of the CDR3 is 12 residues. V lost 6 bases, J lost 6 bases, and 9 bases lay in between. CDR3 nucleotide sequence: TGTGCCAGCAGACCCAGGTCAAACACCATATATTTT. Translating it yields CASRPRSNTIYF.

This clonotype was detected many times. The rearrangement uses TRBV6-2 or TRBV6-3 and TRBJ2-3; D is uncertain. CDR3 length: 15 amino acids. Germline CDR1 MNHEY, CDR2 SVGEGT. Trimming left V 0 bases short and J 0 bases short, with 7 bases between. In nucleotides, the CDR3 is TGTGCCAGCAGTTACTCCCGACTGAGCACAGATACGCAGTATTTT. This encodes CASSYSRLSTDTQYF.

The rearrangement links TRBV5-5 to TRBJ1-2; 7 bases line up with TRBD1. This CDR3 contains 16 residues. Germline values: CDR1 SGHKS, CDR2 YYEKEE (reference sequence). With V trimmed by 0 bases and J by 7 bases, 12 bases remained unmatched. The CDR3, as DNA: TGTGCCAGCAGCTTGGCCGGTAGTGAAGGGGGCGGTGGCTACACCTTC. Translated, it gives CASSLAGSEGGGGYTF.

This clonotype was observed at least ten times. As DNA, the CDR3 is TGTGCCAGCAGTTTCGGAAACACCATATATTTT. Its translation is CASSFGNTIYF. The chain joins TRBV12-3 or TRBV12-4 to TRBJ1-3; D is ambiguous. The CDR3 spans 11 residues. The V end was cut by 3 bases, the J end by 4 bases, with 1 base between.

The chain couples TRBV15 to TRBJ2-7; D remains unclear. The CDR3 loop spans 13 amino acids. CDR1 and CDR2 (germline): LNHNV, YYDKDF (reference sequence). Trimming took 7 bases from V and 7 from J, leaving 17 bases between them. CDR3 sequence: CATTLSGFGEQYF. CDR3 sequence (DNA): TGTGCCACCACCCTTTCGGGTTTCGGGGAGCAGTACTTC.

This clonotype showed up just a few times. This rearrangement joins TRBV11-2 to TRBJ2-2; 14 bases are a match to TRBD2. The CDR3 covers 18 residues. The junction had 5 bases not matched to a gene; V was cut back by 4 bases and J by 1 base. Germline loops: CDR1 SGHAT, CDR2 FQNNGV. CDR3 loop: CASSSTTSGGVNTGELFF. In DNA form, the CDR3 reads TGTGCCAGCAGCTCGACGACTAGCGGGGGGGTGAACACCGGGGAGCTGTTTTTT.

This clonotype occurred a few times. This CDR3 is CASRAAGAYEQYF. CDR3 DNA sequence: TGTGCCAGCAGGGCTGCGGGGGCCTACGAGCAGTACTTC. The chain recombines TRBV25-1 with TRBJ2-7, with TRBD2 matching over 7 bases. After removal of 6 bases from V and 2 bases from J, the junction contained 4 bases not matched to a gene. The CDR3 extends over 13 amino acids. In germline, CDR1 is MGHDK, CDR2 SYGVNS.

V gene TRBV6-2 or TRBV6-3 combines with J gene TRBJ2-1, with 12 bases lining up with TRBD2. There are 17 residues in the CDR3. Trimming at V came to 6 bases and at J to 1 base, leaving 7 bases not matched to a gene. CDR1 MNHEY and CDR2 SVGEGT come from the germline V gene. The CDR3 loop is CASSLTTSGSSYNEQFF. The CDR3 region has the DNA TGTGCCAGCAGCCTCACGACTAGCGGGAGTTCCTACAATGAGCAGTTCTTC.

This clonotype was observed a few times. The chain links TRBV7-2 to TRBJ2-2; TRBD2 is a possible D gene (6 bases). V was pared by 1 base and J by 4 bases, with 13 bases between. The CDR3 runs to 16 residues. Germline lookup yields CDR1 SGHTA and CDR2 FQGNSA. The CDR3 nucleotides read TGTGCCAGCAGCTTAGAACTAGCCCCGGGCACCGGGGAGCTGTTTTTT. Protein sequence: CASSLELAPGTGELFF.

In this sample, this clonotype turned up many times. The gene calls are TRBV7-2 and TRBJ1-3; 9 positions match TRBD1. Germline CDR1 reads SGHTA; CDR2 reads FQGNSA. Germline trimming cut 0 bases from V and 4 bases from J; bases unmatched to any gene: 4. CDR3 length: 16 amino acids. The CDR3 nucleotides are TGTGCCAGCAGCTTAGCCTGGACAGGGGTAGGAAACACCATATATTTT. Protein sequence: CASSLAWTGVGNTIYF.

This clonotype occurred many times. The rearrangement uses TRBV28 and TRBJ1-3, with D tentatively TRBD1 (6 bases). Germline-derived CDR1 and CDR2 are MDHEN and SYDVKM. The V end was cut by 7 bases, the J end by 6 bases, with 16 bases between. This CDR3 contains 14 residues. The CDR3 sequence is CASKTRQALNTIYF. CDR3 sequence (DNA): TGTGCCAGCAAAACCCGACAGGCTCTAAACACCATATATTTT.

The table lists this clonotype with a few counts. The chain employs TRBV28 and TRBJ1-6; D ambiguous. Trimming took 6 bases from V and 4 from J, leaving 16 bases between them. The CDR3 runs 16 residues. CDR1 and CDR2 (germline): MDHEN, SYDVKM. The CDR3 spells CASRYPAAEYNSPLHF. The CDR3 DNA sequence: TGTGCCAGCAGGTACCCGGCCGCTGAGTATAATTCACCCCTCCACTTT.

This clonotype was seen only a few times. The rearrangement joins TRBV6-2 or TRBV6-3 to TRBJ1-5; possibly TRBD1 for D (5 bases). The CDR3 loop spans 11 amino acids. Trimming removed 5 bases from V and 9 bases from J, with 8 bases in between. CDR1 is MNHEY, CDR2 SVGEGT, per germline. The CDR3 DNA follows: TGTGCCAGCAGTCTTAGGGGGCCCCAGCATTTT. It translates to CASSLRGPQHF.

For the CDR3, the DNA is TGCGCCAGCTCTAGGACAGGACACACTGAAGCTTTCTTT. Translation gives CASSRTGHTEAFF. The V call is TRBV5-1, the J call TRBJ1-1; 7 nucleotides line up with TRBD1. From germline, CDR1 is SGHRS and CDR2 YFSETQ. V lost 7 bases to trimming and J lost 3 bases; unmatched junction nucleotides: 6. The CDR3 is 13 residues long.

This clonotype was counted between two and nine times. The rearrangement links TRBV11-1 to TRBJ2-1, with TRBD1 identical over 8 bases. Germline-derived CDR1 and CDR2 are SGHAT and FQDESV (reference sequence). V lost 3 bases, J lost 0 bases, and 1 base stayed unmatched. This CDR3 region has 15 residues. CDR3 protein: CASSLDRVSYNEQFF. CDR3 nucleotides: TGTGCCAGCAGCTTGGACAGGGTCTCCTACAATGAGCAGTTCTTC. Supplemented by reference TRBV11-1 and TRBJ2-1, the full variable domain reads EAEVAQSPRYKITEKSQAVAFWCDPISGHATLYWYRQILGQGPELLVQFQDESVVDDSQLPKDRFSAERLKGVDSTLKIQPAELGDSAMYLCASSLDRVSYNEQFFGPGTRLTVL.

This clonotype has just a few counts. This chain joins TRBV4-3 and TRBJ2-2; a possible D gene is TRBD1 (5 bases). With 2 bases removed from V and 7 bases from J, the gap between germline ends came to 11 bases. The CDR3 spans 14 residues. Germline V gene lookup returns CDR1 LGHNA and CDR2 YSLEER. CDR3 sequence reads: CASSQLQGSGELFF. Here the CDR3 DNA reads TGCGCCAGCAGCCAACTCCAGGGTAGCGGGGAGCTGTTTTTT.